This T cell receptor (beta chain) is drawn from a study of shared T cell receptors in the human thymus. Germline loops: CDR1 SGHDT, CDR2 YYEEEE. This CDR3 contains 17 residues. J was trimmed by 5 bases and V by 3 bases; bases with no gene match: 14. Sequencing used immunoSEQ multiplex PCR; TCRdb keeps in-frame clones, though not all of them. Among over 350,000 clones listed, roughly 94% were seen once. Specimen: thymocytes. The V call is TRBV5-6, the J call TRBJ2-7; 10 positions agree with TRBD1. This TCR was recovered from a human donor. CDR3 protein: CASSWDRGSREYHEQYF. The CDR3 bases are TGTGCCAGCAGCTGGGACAGGGGATCGAGGGAGTACCACGAGCAGTACTTC.